This T cell receptor beta chain came from a study of PD-L1 blockade in urothelial cancer. Noted time point: pretreatment peripheral blood. Some clones are missing from TCRdb's copy, which holds only in-frame ones; the method was immunoSEQ multiplex PCR. The table records some 40,000 clones, approximately 91% of them present only once. The clonotype originates from a donor at least 40 years old with urothelial cancer. The starting material was PBMCs, obtained around atezolizumab (anti-PD-L1) treatment.

CDR3 nucleotides: TGTGCCAGCAGTCCCACAGGGCCTAACACTGAAGCTTTCTTT. This sequence encodes CASSPTGPNTEAFF. The chain combines TRBV27 with TRBJ1-1; TRBD1 might be the D (6 bases). The V end lost 5 bases, the J end lost 2 bases, and 12 bases lay between the germline ends. The CDR3 consists of 14 residues. Germline V lookup: CDR1 MNHEY, CDR2 SMNVEV (reference sequence).